This entry is about one T cell receptor beta chain. This entry comes from a study of T cells in Graves' hyperthyroidism and ophthalmopathy. The germline gives CDR1 MDHEN, CDR2 SYDVKM. This CDR3 has 16 amino acids. Trimming took off 1 base at V and 3 bases at J, with 15 bases between the two ends. Researchers took RNA transcripts and amplified the TCR beta CDR3 regions from them. The HTBI set primed first-round TCR CDR3 RT-PCR. One entry per CDR3 protein, called by TCRdb with MiXCR from the multiplex PCR reads. The profile shows around 690,000 distinct CDR3 sequences, roughly 17% of them singletons. What was sequenced was blood. This rearrangement joins TRBV28 to TRBJ1-1; D might be TRBD1 (6 bases). The source of this sequence is a man aged 45 to 65 with Graves' hyperthyroidism. The CDR3 coding sequence is TGTGCCAGCAGTTTATCCTCGGGGGCGCCTTACACTGAAGCTTTCTTT. Translated: CASSLSSGAPYTEAFF.